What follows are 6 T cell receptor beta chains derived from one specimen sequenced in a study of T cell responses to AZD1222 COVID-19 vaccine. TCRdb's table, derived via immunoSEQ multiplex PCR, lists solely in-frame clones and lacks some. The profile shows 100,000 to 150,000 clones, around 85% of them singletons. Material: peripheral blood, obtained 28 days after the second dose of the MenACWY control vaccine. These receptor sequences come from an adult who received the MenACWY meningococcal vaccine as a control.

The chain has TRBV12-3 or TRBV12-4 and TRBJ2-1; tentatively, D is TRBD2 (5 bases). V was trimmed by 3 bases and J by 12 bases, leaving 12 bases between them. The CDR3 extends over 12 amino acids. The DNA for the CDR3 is TGTGCCAGCAGTTTGGGGAGCCCGACGCAGTTCTTC. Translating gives CASSLGSPTQFF.

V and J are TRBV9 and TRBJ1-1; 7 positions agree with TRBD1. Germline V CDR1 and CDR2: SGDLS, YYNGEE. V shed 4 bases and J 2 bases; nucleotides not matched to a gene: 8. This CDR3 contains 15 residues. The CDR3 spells CASSSTRQGNTEAFF. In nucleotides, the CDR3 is TGTGCCAGCAGCTCTACCAGACAGGGAAACACTGAAGCTTTCTTT.

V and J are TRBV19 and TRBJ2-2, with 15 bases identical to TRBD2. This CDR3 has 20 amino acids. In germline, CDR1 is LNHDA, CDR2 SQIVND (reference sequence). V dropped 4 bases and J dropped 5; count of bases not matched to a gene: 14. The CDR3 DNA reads TGTGCCAGTAGTACTCAGGGACTAGCGGGGGGCCTTGGTAGTACCGGGGAGCTGTTTTTT. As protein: CASSTQGLAGGLGSTGELFF.

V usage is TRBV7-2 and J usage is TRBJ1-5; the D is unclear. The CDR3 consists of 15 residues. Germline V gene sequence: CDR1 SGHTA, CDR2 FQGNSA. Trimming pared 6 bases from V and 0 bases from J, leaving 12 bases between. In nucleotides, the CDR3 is TGTGCCAGCAGACCAGACCGTAATAGCAATCAGCCCCAGCATTTT. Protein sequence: CASRPDRNSNQPQHF. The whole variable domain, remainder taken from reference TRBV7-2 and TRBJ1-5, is GAGVSQSPSNKVTEKGKDVELRCDPISGHTALYWYRQSLGQGLEFLIYFQGNSAPDKSGLPSDRFSAERTGGSVSTLTIQRTQQEDSAVYLCASRPDRNSNQPQHFGDGTRLSIL.

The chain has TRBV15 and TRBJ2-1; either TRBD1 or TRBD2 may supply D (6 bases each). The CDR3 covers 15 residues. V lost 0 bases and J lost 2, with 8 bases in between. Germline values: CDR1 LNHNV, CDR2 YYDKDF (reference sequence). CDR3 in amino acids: CATSRDGGPYNEQFF. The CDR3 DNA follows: TGTGCCACCAGCAGAGATGGGGGGCCCTACAATGAGCAGTTCTTC.

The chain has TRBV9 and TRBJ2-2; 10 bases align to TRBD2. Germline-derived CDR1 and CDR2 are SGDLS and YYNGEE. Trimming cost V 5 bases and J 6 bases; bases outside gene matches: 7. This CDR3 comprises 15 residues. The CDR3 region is CASSSLAGRSGELFF. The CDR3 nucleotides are TGTGCCAGCAGTTCACTAGCGGGACGGTCCGGGGAGCTGTTTTTT.